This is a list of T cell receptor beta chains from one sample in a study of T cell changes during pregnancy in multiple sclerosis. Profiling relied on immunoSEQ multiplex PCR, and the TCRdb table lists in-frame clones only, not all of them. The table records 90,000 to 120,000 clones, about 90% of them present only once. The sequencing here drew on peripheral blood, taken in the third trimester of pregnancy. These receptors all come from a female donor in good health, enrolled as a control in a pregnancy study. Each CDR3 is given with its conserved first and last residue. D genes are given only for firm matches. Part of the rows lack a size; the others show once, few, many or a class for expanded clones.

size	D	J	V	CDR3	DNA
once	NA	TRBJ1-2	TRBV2	CASRQGAYGYTF	TGTGCCAGCAGACAGGGAGCCTATGGCTACACCTTC
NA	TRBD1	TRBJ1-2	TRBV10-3	CAISGTGSGYTF	TGTGCCATCAGCGGGACAGGGAGTGGCTACACCTTC
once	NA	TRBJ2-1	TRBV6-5	CASSFAGGGRGNEQFF	TGTGCCAGCAGTTTTGCAGGGGGAGGAAGAGGCAATGAGCAGTTCTTC
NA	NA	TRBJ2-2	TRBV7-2	CASSQTMARVTAGELFF	TGTGCCAGCAGCCAGACGATGGCCAGGGTAACGGCCGGGGAGCTGTTTTTT
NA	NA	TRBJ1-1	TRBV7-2	CASSFGGAFEAFF	TGTGCCAGCAGCTTTGGAGGCGCCTTTGAAGCTTTCTTT
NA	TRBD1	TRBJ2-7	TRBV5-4	CASSSGQGAYEQYF	TGTGCCAGCAGCTCCGGACAGGGGGCATACGAGCAGTACTTC
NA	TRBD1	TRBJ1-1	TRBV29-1	CSVGSGGTEAFF	TGCAGCGTTGGTTCAGGGGGGACTGAAGCTTTCTTT
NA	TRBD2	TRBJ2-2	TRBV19	CASIGTSRGTSGELFF	TGTGCCAGTATAGGGACTTCTCGAGGGACTAGCGGGGAGCTGTTTTTT
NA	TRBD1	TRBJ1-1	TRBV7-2	CASSLRQGVKAFF	TGTGCCAGCAGCCTGCGACAGGGGGTAAAGGCTTTCTTT
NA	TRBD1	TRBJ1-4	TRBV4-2	CASSPGQGANNEKLFF	TGTGCCAGCAGCCCCGGACAGGGGGCCAATAATGAAAAACTGTTTTTT
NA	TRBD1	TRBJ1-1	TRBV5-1	CASSYQGVGTEAFF	TGCGCCAGCAGCTATCAGGGGGTGGGAACTGAAGCTTTCTTT
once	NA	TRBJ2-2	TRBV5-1	CASSSAGRRNTGELFF	TGCGCCAGCAGCTCGGCGGGACGCCGGAACACCGGGGAGCTGTTTTTT
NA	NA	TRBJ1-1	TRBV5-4	CASRPIEVNTEAFF	TGTGCCAGCAGACCTATAGAAGTAAACACTGAAGCTTTCTTT
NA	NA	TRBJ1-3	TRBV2	CASSPDSAHSGNTIYF	TGTGCCAGCAGTCCCGACAGTGCTCACTCTGGAAACACCATATATTTT
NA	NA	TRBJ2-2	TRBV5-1	CASSLAGETGELFF	TGCGCCAGCAGCTTGGCAGGGGAAACCGGGGAGCTGTTTTTT
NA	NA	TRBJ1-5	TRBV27	CASSFGVNQPQHF	TGTGCCAGCAGTTTCGGTGTTAATCAGCCCCAGCATTTT
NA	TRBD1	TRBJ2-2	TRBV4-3	CASSQGGPGQGVPGELFF	TGCGCCAGCAGCCAAGGGGGTCCGGGACAGGGGGTCCCCGGGGAGCTGTTTTTT
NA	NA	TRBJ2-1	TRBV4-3	CASSQDGQRNEQFF	TGCGCCAGCAGCCAAGACGGTCAGAGGAATGAGCAGTTCTTC
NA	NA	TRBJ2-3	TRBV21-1	CASSKSGSTDTQYF	TGTGCCAGCAGCAAGTCCGGGAGCACAGATACGCAGTATTTT
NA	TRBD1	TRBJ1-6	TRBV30	CAWSFLRDRNSPLHF	TGTGCCTGGAGTTTCCTCCGGGACAGGAATTCACCCCTCCACTTT
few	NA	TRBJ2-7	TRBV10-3	CAISRPSSGSYEQYF	TGTGCCATCAGTAGACCCTCGAGCGGCTCCTACGAGCAGTACTTC
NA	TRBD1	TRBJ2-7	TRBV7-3	CASSFLPPGQGPYEQYF	TGTGCCAGCAGCTTCCTACCCCCGGGACAGGGCCCCTACGAGCAGTACTTC
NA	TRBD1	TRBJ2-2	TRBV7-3	CASSSNRGNTGELFF	TGTGCCAGCAGCAGTAACAGGGGGAACACCGGGGAGCTGTTTTTT
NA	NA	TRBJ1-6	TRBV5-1	CASSLDQGHNSPLHF	TGCGCCAGCAGCTTGGACCAGGGCCATAATTCACCCCTCCACTTT
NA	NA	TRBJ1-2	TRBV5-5	CASSLGASTLYGYTF	TGTGCCAGCAGCTTGGGGGCGTCCACACTCTATGGCTACACCTTC
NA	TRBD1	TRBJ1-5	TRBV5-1	CASSLEGQGQPQHF	TGCGCCAGCAGCTTGGAGGGACAGGGGCAGCCCCAGCATTTT
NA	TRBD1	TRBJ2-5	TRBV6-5	CASRPGQGGGTQYF	TGTGCCAGCAGGCCCGGACAGGGTGGAGGGACCCAGTACTTC
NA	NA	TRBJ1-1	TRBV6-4	CASSEELWNTEAFF	TGTGCCAGCAGTGAGGAGCTATGGAACACTGAAGCTTTCTTT
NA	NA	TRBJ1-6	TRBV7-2	CASSSDMGTYNSPLHF	TGTGCCAGCAGCTCCGACATGGGCACCTATAATTCACCCCTCCACTTT
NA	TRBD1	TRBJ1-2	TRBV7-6	CASSPRQGAGVYGYTF	TGTGCCAGCAGCCCAAGGCAGGGGGCGGGTGTATATGGCTACACCTTC
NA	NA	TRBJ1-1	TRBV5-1	CASSLDSHNTEAFF	TGCGCCAGCAGCTTGGACAGCCATAACACTGAAGCTTTCTTT
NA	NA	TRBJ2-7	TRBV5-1	CASSLWRAGDEQYF	TGCGCCAGCAGCTTGTGGCGGGCCGGGGACGAGCAGTACTTC
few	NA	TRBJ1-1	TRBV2	CASSDFLAPFF	TGTGCCAGCAGTGATTTTCTCGCGCCTTTCTTT
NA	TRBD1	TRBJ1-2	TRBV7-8	CASSPRTGSPYGYTF	TGTGCCAGCAGCCCGCGGACAGGGTCCCCCTATGGCTACACCTTC
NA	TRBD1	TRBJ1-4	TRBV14	CASSQERQGTGEKLFF	TGTGCCAGCAGCCAAGAGCGACAGGGTACGGGTGAAAAACTGTTTTTT
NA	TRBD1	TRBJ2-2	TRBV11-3	CASSARQGAGELFF	TGTGCCAGCAGCGCACGACAGGGCGCCGGGGAGCTGTTTTTT
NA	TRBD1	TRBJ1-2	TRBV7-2	CASSGGARGDYGYTF	TGTGCCAGCAGCGGAGGGGCCAGGGGGGACTATGGCTACACCTTC
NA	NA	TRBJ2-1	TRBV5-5	CASSLVGVPTYNEQFF	TGTGCCAGCAGCTTGGTTGGAGTACCGACCTACAATGAGCAGTTCTTC
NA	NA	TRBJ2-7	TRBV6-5	CASSSWDDSTTF	TGTGCCAGCAGTTCTTGGGATGACAGTACAACGTTC
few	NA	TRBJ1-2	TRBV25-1	CASSGANYGYTF	TGTGCCAGCAGTGGAGCTAACTATGGCTACACCTTC
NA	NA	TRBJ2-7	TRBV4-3	CASSQQDIGPTYEQYF	TGCGCCAGCAGCCAGCAGGACATTGGACCGACCTACGAGCAGTACTTC
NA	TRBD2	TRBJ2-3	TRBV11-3	CASSTLAGGNPSTDTQYF	TGTGCCAGCAGCACCCTTGCGGGGGGGAATCCTAGCACAGATACGCAGTATTTT
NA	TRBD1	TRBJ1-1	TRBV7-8	CASRWDSNTEAFF	TGTGCCAGCAGGTGGGACAGCAACACTGAAGCTTTCTTT
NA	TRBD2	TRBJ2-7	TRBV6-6	CASSYREGLDEQYF	TGTGCCAGCAGTTACAGGGAGGGACTAGACGAGCAGTACTTC
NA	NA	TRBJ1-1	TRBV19	CASSINRENTEAFF	TGTGCCAGTAGTATTAATCGGGAGAACACTGAAGCTTTCTTT
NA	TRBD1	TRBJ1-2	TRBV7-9	CASSSRQGRSGYTF	TGTGCCAGCAGCTCCAGACAGGGGAGGTCTGGCTACACCTTC
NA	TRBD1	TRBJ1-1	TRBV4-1	CASSQERRGSTEAFF	TGCGCCAGCAGCCAAGAACGCAGGGGGAGCACTGAAGCTTTCTTT
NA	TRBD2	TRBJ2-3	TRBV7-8	CASSLGGGTTDTQYF	TGTGCCAGCAGCTTAGGCGGGGGGACAACAGATACGCAGTATTTT
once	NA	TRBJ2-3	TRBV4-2	CASSQAPGSSTDTQYF	TGTGCCAGCAGCCAAGCCCCCGGGTCTAGCACAGATACGCAGTATTTT
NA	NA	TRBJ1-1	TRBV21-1	CASSKDGELQGRHRRDTEAFF	TGTGCCAGCAGCAAAGACGGGGAGCTACAGGGGCGGCACAGAAGGGACACTGAAGCTTTCTTT
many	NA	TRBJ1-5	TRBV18	CASSPSRDNNQPQHF	TGTGCCAGCTCACCTTCCCGGGACAACAATCAGCCCCAGCATTTT
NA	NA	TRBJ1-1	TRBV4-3	CASSHLDLERDTEAFF	NA
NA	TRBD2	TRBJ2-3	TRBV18	CASSAGGAGTDTQYF	TGTGCCAGCTCAGCCGGGGGGGCCGGGACAGATACGCAGTATTTT